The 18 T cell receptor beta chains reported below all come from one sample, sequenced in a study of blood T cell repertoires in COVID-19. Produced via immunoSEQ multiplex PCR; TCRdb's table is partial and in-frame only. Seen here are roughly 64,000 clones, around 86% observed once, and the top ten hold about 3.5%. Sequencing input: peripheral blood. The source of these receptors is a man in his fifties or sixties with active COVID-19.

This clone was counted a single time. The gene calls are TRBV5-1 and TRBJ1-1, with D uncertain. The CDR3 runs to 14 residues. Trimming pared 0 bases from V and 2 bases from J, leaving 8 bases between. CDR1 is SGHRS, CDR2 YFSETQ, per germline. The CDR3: CASSLGHINTEAFF. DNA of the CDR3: TGCGCCAGCAGCTTGGGACACATAAACACTGAAGCTTTCTTT.

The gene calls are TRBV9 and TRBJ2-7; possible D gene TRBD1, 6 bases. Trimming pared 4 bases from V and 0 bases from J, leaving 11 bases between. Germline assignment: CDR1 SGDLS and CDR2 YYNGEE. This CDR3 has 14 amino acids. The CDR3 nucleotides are TGTGCCAGCAGCTCAGGGGCGAACTCCTACGAGCAGTACTTC. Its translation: CASSSGANSYEQYF.

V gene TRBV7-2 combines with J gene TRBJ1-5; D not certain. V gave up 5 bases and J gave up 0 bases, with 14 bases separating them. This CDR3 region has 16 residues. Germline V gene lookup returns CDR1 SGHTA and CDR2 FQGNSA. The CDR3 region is CASSPPSGNSNQPQHF. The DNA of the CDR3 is TGTGCCAGCAGCCCACCGTCCGGTAATAGCAATCAGCCCCAGCATTTT. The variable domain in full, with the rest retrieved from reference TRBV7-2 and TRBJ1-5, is GAGVSQSPSNKVTEKGKDVELRCDPISGHTALYWYRQSLGQGLEFLIYFQGNSAPDKSGLPSDRFSAERTGGSVSTLTIQRTQQEDSAVYLCASSPPSGNSNQPQHFGDGTRLSIL.

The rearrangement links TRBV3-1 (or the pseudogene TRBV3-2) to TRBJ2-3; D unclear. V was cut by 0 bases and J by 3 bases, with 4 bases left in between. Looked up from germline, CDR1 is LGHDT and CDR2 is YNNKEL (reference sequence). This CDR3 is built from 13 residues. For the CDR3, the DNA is TGTGCCAGCAGCCAAGATCTTACAGATACGCAGTATTTT. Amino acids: CASSQDLTDTQYF.

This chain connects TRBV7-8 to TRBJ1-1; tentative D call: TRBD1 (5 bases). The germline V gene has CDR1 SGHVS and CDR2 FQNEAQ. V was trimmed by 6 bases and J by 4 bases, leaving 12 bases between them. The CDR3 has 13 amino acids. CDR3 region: CASRPGGGTEAFF. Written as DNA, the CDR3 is TGTGCCAGCAGACCGGGGGGGGGCACTGAAGCTTTCTTT.

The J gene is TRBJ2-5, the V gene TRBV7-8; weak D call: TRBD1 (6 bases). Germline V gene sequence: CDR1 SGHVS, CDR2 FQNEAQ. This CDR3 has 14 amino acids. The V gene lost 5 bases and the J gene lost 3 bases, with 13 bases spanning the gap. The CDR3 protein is CASSPRTEKETQYF. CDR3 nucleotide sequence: TGTGCCAGCAGCCCCCGGACAGAAAAAGAGACCCAGTACTTC.

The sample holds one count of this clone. The CDR3 nucleotides read TGTGCCAGCAGCCCCGGGGTCTTCCAAGAGACCCAGTACTTC. This translates into CASSPGVFQETQYF. The V and J genes are TRBV7-9 and TRBJ2-5; the D gene is possibly TRBD2 (5 bases). The CDR3 has 14 amino acids. Trimming cost V 5 bases and J 1 base, with 11 bases left between them. Germline V gene sequence: CDR1 SEHNR, CDR2 FQNEAQ (reference sequence).

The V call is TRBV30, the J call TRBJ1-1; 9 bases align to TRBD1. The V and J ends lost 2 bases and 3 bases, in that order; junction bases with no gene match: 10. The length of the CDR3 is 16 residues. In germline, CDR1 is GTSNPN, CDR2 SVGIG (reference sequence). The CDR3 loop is CAWSTGQGRADTEAFF. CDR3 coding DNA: TGTGCCTGGAGTACCGGACAGGGGCGAGCGGACACTGAAGCTTTCTTT.

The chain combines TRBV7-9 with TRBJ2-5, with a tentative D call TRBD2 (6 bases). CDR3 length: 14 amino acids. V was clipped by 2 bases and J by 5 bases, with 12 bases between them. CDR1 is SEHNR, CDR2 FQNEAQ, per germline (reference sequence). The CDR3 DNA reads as TGTGCCAGCAGCTTATGGGACTCCCGGGAGACCCAGTACTTC. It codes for CASSLWDSRETQYF. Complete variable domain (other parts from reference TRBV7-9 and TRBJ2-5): DTGVSQNPRHKITKRGQNVTFRCDPISEHNRLYWYRQTLGQGPEFLTYFQNEAQLEKSRLLSDRFSAERPKGSFSTLEIQRTEQGDSAMYLCASSLWDSRETQYFGPGTRLLVL.

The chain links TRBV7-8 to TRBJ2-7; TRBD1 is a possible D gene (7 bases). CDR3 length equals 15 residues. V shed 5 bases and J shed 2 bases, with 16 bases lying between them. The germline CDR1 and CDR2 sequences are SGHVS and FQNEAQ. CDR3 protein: CASSPRGTVPYEQYF. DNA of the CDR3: TGTGCCAGCAGCCCCCGGGGGACAGTCCCCTACGAGCAGTACTTC.

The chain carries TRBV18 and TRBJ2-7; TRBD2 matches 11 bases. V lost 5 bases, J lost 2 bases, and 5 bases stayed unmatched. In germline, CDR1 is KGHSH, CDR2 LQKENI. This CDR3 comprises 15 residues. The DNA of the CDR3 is TGTGCCAGCTCAAAGGGACTAGCGGAGGCCTACGAGCAGTACTTC. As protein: CASSKGLAEAYEQYF.

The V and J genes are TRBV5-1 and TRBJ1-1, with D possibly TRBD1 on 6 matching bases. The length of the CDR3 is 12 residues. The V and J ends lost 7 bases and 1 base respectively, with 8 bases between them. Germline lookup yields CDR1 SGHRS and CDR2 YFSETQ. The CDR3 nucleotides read TGCGCCAGCGGACAGAAGAACACTGAAGCTTTCTTT. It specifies CASGQKNTEAFF.

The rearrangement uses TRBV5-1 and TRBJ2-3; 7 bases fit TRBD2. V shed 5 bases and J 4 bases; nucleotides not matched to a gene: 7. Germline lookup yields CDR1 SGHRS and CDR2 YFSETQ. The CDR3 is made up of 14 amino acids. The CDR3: CASSMSGNSDTQYF. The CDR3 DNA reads TGCGCCAGCAGTATGAGCGGGAACTCAGATACGCAGTATTTT.

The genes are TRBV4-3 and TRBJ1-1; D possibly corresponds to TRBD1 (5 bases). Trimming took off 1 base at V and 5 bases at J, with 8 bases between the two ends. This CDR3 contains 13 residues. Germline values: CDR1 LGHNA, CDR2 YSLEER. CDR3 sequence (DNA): TGCGCCAGCAGCCAAGGAGCAGGGACTGAAGCTTTCTTT. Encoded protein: CASSQGAGTEAFF.

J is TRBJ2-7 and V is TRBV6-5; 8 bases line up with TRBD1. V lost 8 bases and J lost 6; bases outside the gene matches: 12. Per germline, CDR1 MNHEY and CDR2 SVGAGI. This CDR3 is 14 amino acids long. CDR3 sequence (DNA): TGTGCCAGCGTTTTAGGACAGGGTGGGGGCGAGCAGTACTTC. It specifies CASVLGQGGGEQYF.

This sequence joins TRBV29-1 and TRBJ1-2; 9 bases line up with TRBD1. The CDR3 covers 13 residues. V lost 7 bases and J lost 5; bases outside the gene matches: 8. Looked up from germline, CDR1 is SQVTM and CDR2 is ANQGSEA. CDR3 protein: CSAGGQGGYGYTF. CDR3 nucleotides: TGCAGCGCCGGGGGACAGGGAGGATATGGCTACACCTTC. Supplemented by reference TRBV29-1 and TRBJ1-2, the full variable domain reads SAVISQKPSRDICQRGTSLTIQCQVDSQVTMMFWYRQQPGQSLTLIATANQGSEATYESGFVIDKFPISRPNLTFSTLTVSNMSPEDSSIYLCSAGGQGGYGYTFGSGTRLTVV.

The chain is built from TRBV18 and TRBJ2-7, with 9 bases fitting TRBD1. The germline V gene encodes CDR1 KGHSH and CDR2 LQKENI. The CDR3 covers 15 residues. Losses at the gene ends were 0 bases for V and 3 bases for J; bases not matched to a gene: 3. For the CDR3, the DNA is TGTGCCAGCTCACCACCCGGGACAGGGCGCTACGAGCAGTACTTC. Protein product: CASSPPGTGRYEQYF.

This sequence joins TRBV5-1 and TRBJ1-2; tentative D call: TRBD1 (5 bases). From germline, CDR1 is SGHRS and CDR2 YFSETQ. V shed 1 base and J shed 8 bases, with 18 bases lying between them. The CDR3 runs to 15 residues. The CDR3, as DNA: TGCGCCAGCAGCTTGTCAGGCGGGGCAGGACGGGGCTACACCTTC. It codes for CASSLSGGAGRGYTF.